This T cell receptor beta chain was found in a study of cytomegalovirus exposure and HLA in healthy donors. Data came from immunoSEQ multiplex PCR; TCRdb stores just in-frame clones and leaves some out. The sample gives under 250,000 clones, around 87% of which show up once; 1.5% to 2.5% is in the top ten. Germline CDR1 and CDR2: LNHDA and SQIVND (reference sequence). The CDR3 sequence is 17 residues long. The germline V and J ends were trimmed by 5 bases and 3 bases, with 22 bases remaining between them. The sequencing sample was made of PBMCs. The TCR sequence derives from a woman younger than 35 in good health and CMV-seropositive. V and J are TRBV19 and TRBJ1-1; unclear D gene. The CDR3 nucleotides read TGTGCCAGTAGTCCAATAACCCGGTTGGGCAAGGACACTGAAGCTTTCTTT. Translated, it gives CASSPITRLGKDTEAFF.